This T cell receptor beta chain was recorded in a study of post-analysis software for immune sequencing data. Study-wide findings and caveats: With F measure, samples from one preparation batch clustered together strongly. Significantly lower normalized Chao1 diversity was seen in multiple sclerosis patients than in controls.

Worth noting for this clonotype: Its antigen remains unidentified.

Incorporated into the TCR beta cDNA libraries were unique molecular identifiers, which served to reduce PCR and sequencing biases. TCRdb re-derived calls from the PCR reads in MiXCR, one entry per CDR3 protein. The table shows approximately 730,000 distinct CDR3 sequences, with around 46% occurring only once. The clonotype was recovered from a girl aged 5 to 17 with multiple sclerosis. The sample was blood.

The CDR3 sequence: CASSFRGKQETQYF. CDR3 DNA sequence: TGCGCCAGCAGCTTTAGGGGTAAACAAGAGACCCAGTACTTC. V is TRBV5-1 and J is TRBJ2-5; a possible D gene is TRBD1 (5 bases). Germline V lookup: CDR1 SGHRS, CDR2 YFSETQ. Trimming took 2 bases from V and 2 from J, leaving 10 bases between them. CDR3 length: 14 amino acids. Full variable domain (remainder filled in from reference TRBV5-1 and TRBJ2-5): KAGVTQTPRYLIKTRGQQVTLSCSPISGHRSVSWYQQTPGQGLQFLFEYFSETQRNKGNFPGRFSGRQFSNSRSEMNVSTLELGDSALYLCASSFRGKQETQYFGPGTRLLVL.